This T cell receptor (beta chain) was observed in a study of vaccination effects on CD4 cells after COVID-19. General study points: Late post-vaccination samples showed marked contraction of infection- and vaccine-induced clones. Cross-reactivity toward common cold coronaviruses was confined to only 1 of 255 vaccine-induced clones in healthy vaccinees.

Repertoires were generated with immunoSEQ multiplex PCR, while TCRdb's copy carries only in-frame clones and drops some. The sample yields 14,000 or so clones, 76% seen once. Note on this clone: The target antigen is unknown.

In the ViraFEST assay, antigen-specific CD4+ clonotypes were identified by expansion after peptide-pool stimulation. The authors isolated CD4+ T cells after ten to eleven days of culture. For each well, some 2 million PBMC were cultured with 8 to 10 IU/ml IL-2 and 8 to 10 ug/ml peptides. It was on days 3 and 7 that half the medium was replaced with IL-2 medium. Germline V CDR1 and CDR2: SGHRS, YFSETQ. This CDR3 has 11 amino acids. The ends were cut back, 5 bases at V and 8 bases at J, with 9 bases in the middle. The sequence was collected from a human donor who received a COVID-19 vaccine. The sample was CD4+ T cells from PBMCs cultured with HCoV-229E spike peptides, taken before COVID-19 vaccination. The rearrangement uses TRBV5-1 and TRBJ2-3; D may be TRBD2 (6 bases). The CDR3 protein is CASRLGGTQYF. CDR3 sequence (DNA): TGCGCCAGCAGACTCGGGGGTACGCAGTATTTT.